The 21 T cell receptor beta chains below were found in one sample sequenced in a study of siplizumab effects on memory and regulatory T cells. Sequenced by immunoSEQ multiplex PCR; TCRdb stores in-frame clones only, minus some. The data contain about 91,000 clones, 80% to 95% of them singletons. The material sequenced was CD8+ T cells sorted from blood. Source of these receptors: a human donor in good health.

V and J are TRBV5-1 and TRBJ1-2; 8 bases are shared with TRBD1. The germline V gene encodes CDR1 SGHRS and CDR2 YFSETQ. The trim removed 0 bases at V and 5 bases at J, leaving 6 bases unmatched. This CDR3 has 15 amino acids. CDR3 in amino acids: CASSLETGVIYGYTF. CDR3 DNA: TGCGCCAGCAGCTTGGAGACAGGGGTTATTTATGGCTACACCTTC.

V gene TRBV27 combines with J gene TRBJ1-5; D ambiguous. V lost 3 bases, J lost 3 bases, and 15 bases lay in between. CDR1 MNHEY and CDR2 SMNVEV come from the germline V gene (reference sequence). This CDR3 comprises 16 residues. This chain's CDR3 is CASSFHVPVDNQPQHF. CDR3 coding DNA: TGTGCCAGCAGTTTCCATGTCCCGGTAGACAATCAGCCCCAGCATTTT.

The rearrangement joins TRBV19 to TRBJ2-5; 9 bases line up with TRBD2. The CDR3 runs 15 residues. Looked up from germline, CDR1 is LNHDA and CDR2 is SQIVND (reference sequence). Trimming took 4 bases from V and 4 from J; bases not matched to a gene: 7. The CDR3 here is CASSTLAGLRETQYF. The CDR3 bases are TGTGCCAGTAGTACCCTAGCGGGATTAAGAGAGACCCAGTACTTC.

The V call is TRBV7-9, the J call TRBJ2-7, with D hard to call. In germline, CDR1 is SEHNR, CDR2 FQNEAQ (reference sequence). V was pared by 5 bases and J by 4 bases, with 12 bases between. The CDR3 has 13 residues. Here the CDR3 reads CASSDPNGYEQYF. In DNA form, the CDR3 reads TGTGCCAGCAGCGACCCCAATGGGTACGAGCAGTACTTC.

The genes are TRBV9 and TRBJ2-2; the D call may be TRBD1 or TRBD2 (5 bases each). CDR3 size: 15 residues. Deletions cut 4 bases from V and 3 bases from J, with 13 bases between. Germline CDR1 reads SGDLS; CDR2 reads YYNGEE. The DNA for the CDR3 is TGTGCCAGCAGCCCAGAGGGCAGGGACACCGGGGAGCTGTTTTTT. Its translation is CASSPEGRDTGELFF.

The chain uses TRBV27 and TRBJ2-5; 9 nucleotides align to TRBD2. Germline V CDR1 and CDR2: MNHEY, SMNVEV (reference sequence). The CDR3 loop spans 15 amino acids. J lost 2 bases, V lost 6 bases, and 7 bases had no gene match. This CDR3 reads CASRGGTSRQETQYF. For the CDR3, the DNA is TGTGCCAGCAGGGGCGGGACTAGCAGACAAGAGACCCAGTACTTC.

The chain uses TRBV11-3 and TRBJ2-1; D may be TRBD2 (6 bases). V was shortened by 1 base and J by 4 bases, with 11 bases between the two germline ends. The CDR3 covers 15 residues. Germline V lookup: CDR1 SGHNT, CDR2 YENEEA. The CDR3 DNA reads as TGTGCCAGCAGCTTAGCGGGGGACCTTTACAATGAGCAGTTCTTC. Translation gives CASSLAGDLYNEQFF.

Comments on this clone: The same CDR3 can be traced to other DNA sequences in this sample. The J gene is TRBJ1-1, the V gene TRBV18; tentative D call: TRBD1 (6 bases). Per the germline V gene, CDR1 is KGHSH and CDR2 is LQKENI. The V end lost 1 base, the J end lost 5 bases, and 8 bases lay between the germline ends. CDR3 size: 13 residues. The CDR3 protein is CASSPQGGTEAFF. DNA for the CDR3: TGTGCCAGCTCACCACAGGGGGGGACTGAAGCTTTCTTT.

This sequence joins TRBV27 and TRBJ2-7; 11 bases fit TRBD1. The CDR3 loop spans 15 amino acids. V gave up 6 bases and J gave up 7 bases; unmatched junction bases: 11. The germline V gene has CDR1 MNHEY and CDR2 SMNVEV (reference sequence). The CDR3 nucleotides read TGTGCCAGCAGGTGGCTGGGACAGGGGGATTTTGAGCAGTACTTC. It codes for CASRWLGQGDFEQYF.

The rearrangement uses TRBV5-6 and TRBJ1-2, with D perhaps matching TRBD1 (6 bases). Germline CDR1 reads SGHDT; CDR2 reads YYEEEE. V was clipped by 8 bases and J by 4 bases, with 21 bases between them. This CDR3 is 15 amino acids long. This chain's CDR3 is CASYVSGGHRYGYTF. CDR3 nucleotides: TGTGCCAGTTACGTATCTGGGGGGCATCGCTATGGCTACACCTTC.

V and J are TRBV4-1 and TRBJ1-1; D ambiguous. The CDR3 sequence is 17 residues long. Germline loops: CDR1 MGHRA, CDR2 YSYEKL. The V end was cut by 3 bases, the J end by 4 bases, with 21 bases between. CDR3 sequence: CASSHGLITSEGTEAFF. CDR3 sequence (DNA): TGCGCCAGCAGCCATGGACTTATTACCTCGGAGGGCACTGAAGCTTTCTTT.

The chain has TRBV19 and TRBJ1-6; D is uncertain. This CDR3 is 15 amino acids long. The V end lost 0 bases, the J end lost 8 bases, and 11 bases lay between the germline ends. From germline, CDR1 is LNHDA and CDR2 SQIVND (reference sequence). In nucleotides, the CDR3 is TGTGCCAGTAGTATAGATCTCGGCGGAGATTCACCCCTCCACTTT. Its protein product is CASSIDLGGDSPLHF.

The chain recombines TRBV4-1 with TRBJ1-2; unclear D gene. V shed 0 bases and J shed 0 bases, with 11 bases lying between them. Germline values: CDR1 MGHRA, CDR2 YSYEKL. The CDR3 is made up of 16 amino acids. In DNA, the CDR3 is TGCGCCAGCAGCCAAGACATCGAGGGTTCTAACTATGGCTACACCTTC. Residues: CASSQDIEGSNYGYTF.

V usage is TRBV19 and J usage is TRBJ1-1; D remains ambiguous. Germline V gives CDR1 LNHDA, CDR2 SQIVND (reference sequence). The CDR3 contains 12 residues. Trimming took 4 bases from V and 5 from J, leaving 8 bases between them. CDR3 DNA: TGTGCCAGTAGTAGGCTTGGGACTGAAGCTTTCTTT. It encodes CASSRLGTEAFF.

The rearrangement links TRBV13 to TRBJ2-1; perhaps TRBD1 as D (6 bases). The germline V and J ends were trimmed by 10 bases and 6 bases, with 16 bases remaining between them. There are 13 residues in the CDR3. Germline CDR1 reads PRHDT; CDR2 reads FYEKMQ (reference sequence). The CDR3 spells CATHVTGLNEQFF. CDR3 DNA sequence: TGTGCCACCCACGTCACAGGGCTCAATGAGCAGTTCTTC.

The genes are TRBV27 and TRBJ2-1; 7 bases fit TRBD1. With V trimmed by 4 bases and J by 7 bases, 1 base remained unmatched. Looked up from germline, CDR1 is MNHEY and CDR2 is SMNVEV (reference sequence). CDR3 length equals 12 residues. Here the CDR3 DNA reads TGTGCCAGCAGTTCACAGGGGAATGAGCAGTTCTTC. Its translation: CASSSQGNEQFF.

The chain has TRBV6-6 and TRBJ2-1, with D tentatively TRBD1 or TRBD2 (6 bases each). Germline CDR1 reads MNHNY; CDR2 reads SVGAGI (reference sequence). Trimming took 3 bases from V and 8 from J, leaving 14 bases between them. The CDR3 sequence is 14 residues long. The CDR3 DNA reads as TGTGCCAGCAGTTATGGGGGGCTCGGGGATGAGCAGTTCTTC. As protein: CASSYGGLGDEQFF.

The V and J genes are TRBV7-8 and TRBJ1-5; D gene unclear. V was clipped by 0 bases and J by 3 bases, with 9 bases between them. The CDR3 contains 15 residues. Germline CDR1 SGHVS, CDR2 FQNEAQ. The CDR3: CASSLATDLNQPQHF. The CDR3 DNA reads TGTGCCAGCAGCTTAGCGACGGACCTCAATCAGCCCCAGCATTTT.

This sequence joins TRBV7-6 and TRBJ2-7; 7 positions agree with TRBD1. The CDR3 runs to 14 residues. V shed 1 base, J shed 2 bases, and the junction held 2 bases outside the gene matches. The V gene's germline CDR1 is SGHVS and CDR2 FNYEAQ. The chain's CDR3 is CASSLGTGAYEQYF. The CDR3 region has the DNA TGTGCCAGCAGCTTAGGTACAGGGGCCTACGAGCAGTACTTC.

The CDR3 sequence: CASGRGGSDTQYF. In DNA form, the CDR3 reads TGTGCCAGCGGCCGGGGGGGTTCAGATACGCAGTATTTT. The gene calls are TRBV6-5 and TRBJ2-3, with 8 bases lining up with TRBD2. CDR3 length equals 13 residues. The germline CDR1 and CDR2 sequences are MNHEY and SVGAGI. The trim removed 8 bases at V and 4 bases at J, leaving 5 bases unmatched.

The CDR3 sequence is CASRANSAYEQYF. The CDR3 nucleotides are TGTGCCAGCAGGGCCAACAGTGCCTACGAGCAGTACTTC. The chain is built from TRBV25-1 and TRBJ2-7, with D uncertain. From germline, CDR1 is MGHDK and CDR2 SYGVNS. This CDR3 is built from 13 residues. V gave up 6 bases and J gave up 2 bases, with 11 bases separating them.